This passage covers 32 T cell receptor beta chains from one sample sequenced in a study of shared clonotypes between healthy human individuals. The method was immunoSEQ multiplex PCR; TCRdb's version includes in-frame clones alone and lacks a portion of them. This sample carries fewer than 550,000 clones, almost 80% of them seen once, and the ten largest clones take approximately 12%. Sequencing used PBMCs. Receptors were obtained from a woman aged 40 to 50 in good health. Some clones in this sample may be carry-over from other donors' samples.

The genes are TRBV29-1 and TRBJ1-4, with D maybe TRBD1 (6 bases). V was pared by 5 bases and J by 6 bases, with 19 bases between. This CDR3 has 15 residues. Germline V CDR1 and CDR2: SQVTM, ANQGSEA. The CDR3 loop reads CSVYDTGQLDEKLFF. The CDR3, as DNA: TGCAGCGTTTACGACACAGGACAGTTGGATGAAAAACTGTTTTTT.

This chain joins TRBV5-4 and TRBJ2-5, with D perhaps matching TRBD2 (7 bases). The V and J ends lost 4 bases and 3 bases respectively, with 16 bases between them. The CDR3 runs 15 residues. In germline, CDR1 is SGHNT, CDR2 YYREEE (reference sequence). CDR3 sequence reads: CASSPGGRFEETQYF. The CDR3 DNA is TGTGCCAGCAGCCCGGGGGGCAGGTTTGAAGAGACCCAGTACTTC.

V is TRBV29-1 and J is TRBJ2-7, with D maybe TRBD1 (6 bases). CDR1 is SQVTM, CDR2 ANQGSEA, per germline. With 7 bases removed from V and 3 bases from J, the gap between germline ends came to 10 bases. The CDR3 extends over 11 amino acids. CDR3 sequence (DNA): TGCAGCGCCCAGACAGGCTACGAGCAGTACTTC. It specifies CSAQTGYEQYF.

The chain employs TRBV7-3 and TRBJ2-1, with 7 bases fitting TRBD2. V was clipped by 3 bases and J by 0 bases; unmatched bases: 2. CDR1 is SGHTA and CDR2 is FQGTGA in the germline V gene. The CDR3 extends over 15 amino acids. CDR3 nucleotides: TGTGCCAGCAGCTTTCTAGCGGACTCCTACAATGAGCAGTTCTTC. Amino acid sequence: CASSFLADSYNEQFF.

The chain has TRBV21-1 and TRBJ2-7; the table names TRBD2, a call not compared with the DNA. TRBV21-1 is marked as a pseudogene. CDR3 size: 16 residues. In DNA, the CDR3 is TGTGCCAGCATCGGAGCGGGAGCCTCGGGTCTCTACGAGCAGTACTTC. Translation gives CASIGAGASGLYEQYF.

The chain uses TRBV7-8 and TRBJ2-5; D may correspond to TRBD1 or TRBD2 (6 bases each). Looked up from germline, CDR1 is SGHVS and CDR2 is FQNEAQ. CDR3 length: 14 amino acids. Trimming pared 2 bases from V and 5 bases from J, leaving 12 bases between. The CDR3 region has the DNA TGTGCCAGCAGCTTACTGGGGGGCCGGGAGACCCAGTACTTC. Encoded protein: CASSLLGGRETQYF.

The chain is built from TRBV29-1 and TRBJ1-1; the match to TRBD1 covers 11 bases. V dropped 6 bases and J dropped 4; count of bases not matched to a gene: 7. Germline V CDR1 and CDR2: SQVTM, ANQGSEA. The CDR3 covers 14 residues. CDR3 bases: TGCAGCGTAGCCTCCGGGACAGGGGGCACTGAAGCTTTCTTT. This gives the protein CSVASGTGGTEAFF.

The chain joins TRBV6-6 to TRBJ2-7, with D perhaps TRBD1 (6 bases). V was pared by 4 bases and J by 2 bases, with 15 bases between. The CDR3 runs 15 residues. The V gene's germline CDR1 is MNHNY and CDR2 SVGAGI (reference sequence). The CDR3 sequence: CASSSIGTSTYEQYF. DNA of the CDR3: TGTGCCAGCAGTTCGATCGGGACATCTACCTACGAGCAGTACTTC.

This sequence joins TRBV27 and TRBJ1-2; 8 bases are a match to TRBD1. Germline lookup yields CDR1 MNHEY and CDR2 SMNVEV (reference sequence). V shed 5 bases and J 4 bases; nucleotides not matched to a gene: 9. The CDR3 has 15 amino acids. The chain's CDR3 is CASSHDRGGVYGYTF. CDR3 in DNA: TGTGCCAGCAGTCACGACAGGGGAGGGGTCTATGGCTACACCTTC.

V usage is TRBV29-1 and J usage is TRBJ1-1; 7 positions match TRBD1. CDR3 length: 12 amino acids. Trimming at V came to 4 bases and at J to 7 bases, leaving 6 bases not matched to a gene. Germline V gene lookup returns CDR1 SQVTM and CDR2 ANQGSEA. CDR3 nucleotide sequence: TGCAGCGTTGTGGCAGGGGGGGATGAAGCTTTCTTT. This encodes CSVVAGGDEAFF.

The rearrangement uses TRBV16 and TRBJ2-2; unclear D gene. The V gene's germline CDR1 is KGHSY and CDR2 FQNENV. V gave up 5 bases and J gave up 6 bases, with 10 bases separating them. CDR3 length equals 13 residues. This CDR3 is CASSTAWSGELFF. CDR3 sequence (DNA): TGTGCCAGCAGCACCGCATGGTCCGGGGAGCTGTTTTTT. Complete variable domain (other parts from reference TRBV16 and TRBJ2-2): GEEVAQTPKHLVRGEGQKAKLYCAPIKGHSYVFWYQQVLKNEFKFLISFQNENVFDETGMPKERFSAKCLPNSPCSLEIQATKLEDSAVYFCASSTAWSGELFFGEGSRLTVL.

A remark on this clone: At the DNA level, this CDR3 is encoded by other sequences in the same sample as well. The chain joins TRBV5-6 to TRBJ1-4; D perhaps matches TRBD1 (6 bases). The V gene lost 2 bases and the J gene lost 11 bases, with 19 bases spanning the gap. The CDR3 sequence is 15 residues long. CDR1 and CDR2 from the germline V gene are SGHDT and YYEEEE. CDR3: CASSFYGQQGGKLFF. In DNA, the CDR3 is TGTGCCAGCAGCTTTTATGGCCAACAGGGCGGGAAACTGTTTTTT.

The J gene is TRBJ1-1, the V gene TRBV29-1; D may be TRBD1 (6 bases). Germline lookup yields CDR1 SQVTM and CDR2 ANQGSEA. This CDR3 is built from 16 residues. The ends were cut back, 3 bases at V and 4 bases at J, with 21 bases in the middle. The CDR3 here is CSVDAGAGGMGTEAFF. The DNA for the CDR3 is TGCAGCGTTGACGCAGGGGCCGGGGGGATGGGCACTGAAGCTTTCTTT.

The rearrangement links TRBV5-1 to TRBJ2-5; TRBD2 might be the D (6 bases). Trimming shortened V by 4 bases and J by 4 bases, and 17 bases separated the two germline ends. This CDR3 comprises 15 residues. Germline CDR1 and CDR2: SGHRS and YFSETQ. CDR3 in amino acids: CASSGGLRGSETQYF. As DNA, the CDR3 is TGCGCCAGCAGCGGGGGACTCCGGGGGTCAGAGACCCAGTACTTC.

This rearrangement joins TRBV18 to TRBJ1-2; 7 nucleotides match TRBD1. CDR3 length equals 15 residues. Unmatched junction bases numbered 6, after V lost 2 bases and J lost 3 bases. Germline V gene lookup returns CDR1 KGHSH and CDR2 LQKENI. The CDR3 region has the DNA TGTGCCAGCTCACCAACAGGGGTGAATCACTATGGCTACACCTTC. This sequence encodes CASSPTGVNHYGYTF.

The chain links TRBV5-4 to TRBJ2-1; TRBD2 aligns across 7 bases. In germline, CDR1 is SGHNT, CDR2 YYREEE (reference sequence). This CDR3 is built from 14 residues. V was pared by 7 bases and J by 5 bases, with 9 bases of the junction left unmatched. This chain's CDR3 is CASQGGAGNNEQFF. The CDR3 DNA is TGTGCCAGCCAGGGTGGAGCGGGGAACAATGAGCAGTTCTTC.

Comments on this clone: A much larger clone lies a single base off, so this may be a read error. Other DNA sequences in this sample translate to the same CDR3. V and J are TRBV11-2 and TRBJ1-2; D is ambiguous. The CDR3 totals 12 residues. CDR1 and CDR2 (germline): SGHAT, FQNNGV. V was shortened by 5 bases and J by 0 bases, with 4 bases between the two germline ends. In DNA, the CDR3 is TGTGCCAGCAGCCTAACTAACTATGGCTACACCTTC. Its translation is CASSLTNYGYTF.

The chain recombines TRBV7-3 with TRBJ2-3; D remains ambiguous. The CDR3 has 15 amino acids. The germline CDR1 and CDR2 sequences are SGHTA and FQGTGA. V lost 2 bases and J 5 bases, leaving 14 bases between the germline ends. DNA of the CDR3: TGTGCCAGCAGCTTATTTGGTATAGTGGGAGATACGCAGTATTTT. Translated, it gives CASSLFGIVGDTQYF.

The chain recombines TRBV4-1 with TRBJ2-2, with TRBD2 as a possible D gene (6 bases). Germline V gene data show CDR1 as MGHRA and CDR2 as YSYEKL. CDR3 size: 16 residues. The V and J ends lost 0 bases and 2 bases respectively, with 10 bases between them. CDR3 amino acids: CASSQDLTSNTGELFF. CDR3 in DNA: TGCGCCAGCAGCCAAGATCTCACTAGCAACACCGGGGAGCTGTTTTTT.

The chain joins TRBV5-1 to TRBJ2-7; TRBD1 might be the D (5 bases). The CDR3 extends over 14 amino acids. CDR1 is SGHRS, CDR2 YFSETQ, per germline. Trimming removed 0 bases at V and 6 bases at J, with 13 bases between. The CDR3 DNA reads as TGCGCCAGCAGCTTGGGCCAGGGAACGGCCGAGCAGTACTTC. Translating gives CASSLGQGTAEQYF.

The gene calls are TRBV27 and TRBJ2-7; the D is unclear. Germline CDR1 MNHEY, CDR2 SMNVEV (reference sequence). The V end was cut by 0 bases, the J end by 3 bases, with 6 bases between. The CDR3 covers 13 residues. The CDR3 bases are TGTGCCAGCAGTTTATCGAACTTCTACGAGCAGTACTTC. Translation gives CASSLSNFYEQYF.

This clone was recorded a few times. This chain links TRBV28 with TRBJ1-1; possibly TRBD1 for D (5 bases). The CDR3 consists of 15 residues. The germline CDR1 and CDR2 sequences are MDHEN and SYDVKM. V gave up 7 bases and J gave up 1 base, with 16 bases separating them. This chain's CDR3 is CASKLRGFTNTEAFF. The CDR3 nucleotides read TGTGCCAGCAAGTTGAGGGGTTTCACGAACACTGAAGCTTTCTTT.

The rearrangement links TRBV19 to TRBJ2-7; weak D call: TRBD2 (6 bases). The CDR3 contains 17 residues. Germline CDR1 and CDR2: LNHDA and SQIVND (reference sequence). Between the trimmed V and J ends, which lost 2 bases and 2 bases, there was a span of 19 bases. Here the CDR3 DNA reads TGTGCCAGTAGTATACAAGGAGGCGGGGACCCGCCCTACGAGCAGTACTTC. Translation gives CASSIQGGGDPPYEQYF.

The V gene is TRBV7-8, the J gene TRBJ1-3, with TRBD1 as a possible D gene (6 bases). This CDR3 is built from 13 residues. With 5 bases removed from V and 7 bases from J, the gap between germline ends came to 12 bases. Germline values: CDR1 SGHVS, CDR2 FQNEAQ. CDR3 loop: CASSNRGGNTIYF. CDR3 coding DNA: TGTGCCAGCAGCAACAGAGGGGGGAACACCATATATTTT.

This clone was seen only once. V is TRBV18 and J is TRBJ2-1, with TRBD2 matching over 12 bases. Germline CDR1 is KGHSH and CDR2 is LQKENI. The length of the CDR3 is 15 residues. The ends lost 5 bases at V and 8 bases at J; junction bases unmatched: 7. The CDR3: CASSSGTSGFYEQFF. The CDR3 nucleotides are TGTGCCAGCTCATCCGGGACTAGCGGGTTCTATGAGCAGTTCTTC.

The table lists this clone with a count of one. The chain combines TRBV11-3 with TRBJ2-1; D gene unclear. V lost 0 bases and J lost 5, with 8 bases in between. The CDR3 sequence is 14 residues long. Germline V gene data show CDR1 as SGHNT and CDR2 as YENEEA. The CDR3 DNA is TGTGCCAGCAGCTTAGATCCGACTCACAATGAGCAGTTCTTC. It yields the protein CASSLDPTHNEQFF.

This clone was detected once. Other DNA sequences in this sample translate to the same CDR3. This chain joins TRBV19 and TRBJ2-1; unclear D gene. V lost 0 bases, J lost 10 bases, and 7 bases lay in between. Per germline, CDR1 LNHDA and CDR2 SQIVND (reference sequence). The CDR3 has 12 residues. The CDR3 nucleotides read TGTGCCAGTAGTATAGATCAAGGGGAGCAGTTCTTC. This encodes CASSIDQGEQFF.

V usage is TRBV5-1 and J usage is TRBJ1-1, with unresolved D. The germline V and J ends were trimmed by 5 bases and 7 bases, with 15 bases remaining between them. The CDR3 is 13 amino acids. CDR1 is SGHRS, CDR2 YFSETQ, per germline. CDR3 DNA sequence: TGCGCCAGCAGGTCCCCCTGGGCGGATGAAGCTTTCTTT. Amino acid sequence: CASRSPWADEAFF.

V gene TRBV14 combines with J gene TRBJ2-7, with 12 bases that match TRBD1. Germline V gene lookup returns CDR1 SGHDN and CDR2 FVKESK. V trimming: 1 base; J trimming: 6 bases; junction bases outside the gene matches: 4. This CDR3 is 15 amino acids long. CDR3 amino acids: CASSQVAGQGAEQYF. The CDR3 DNA reads TGTGCCAGCAGCCAAGTAGCGGGACAGGGGGCCGAGCAGTACTTC. Using reference TRBV14 and TRBJ2-7 for the parts outside the CDR3, the full variable domain is EAGVTQFPSHSVIEKGQTVTLRCDPISGHDNLYWYRRVMGKEIKFLLHFVKESKQDESGMPNNRFLAERTGGTYSTLKVQPAELEDSGVYFCASSQVAGQGAEQYFGPGTRLTVT.

This chain uses TRBV5-1 with TRBJ2-7; 9 bases map to TRBD2. Germline V gives CDR1 SGHRS, CDR2 YFSETQ. Unmatched junction bases numbered 14, after V lost 3 bases and J lost 4 bases. The CDR3 covers 17 residues. The CDR3, as DNA: TGCGCCAGCAGCTCTCGGTGGGGGCGGGAGGGCCGGTACGAGCAGTACTTC. As protein: CASSSRWGREGRYEQYF. Filled out from reference TRBV5-1 and TRBJ2-7, the complete variable domain reads KAGVTQTPRYLIKTRGQQVTLSCSPISGHRSVSWYQQTPGQGLQFLFEYFSETQRNKGNFPGRFSGRQFSNSRSEMNVSTLELGDSALYLCASSSRWGREGRYEQYFGPGTRLTVT.

Of note for this clone: This sequence may be a read error, since a much larger clone differs from it by one base. Other nucleotide sequences from this sample produce the same CDR3. The rearrangement joins TRBV7-2 to TRBJ1-4; D unclear. The CDR3 has 14 amino acids. Trimming cost V 5 bases and J 8 bases, with 15 bases left between them. Germline-derived CDR1 and CDR2 are SGHTA and FQGNSA. The chain's CDR3 is CASSDTLGDEKLFF. The CDR3 nucleotides read TGTGCCAGCAGCGATACTTTAGGTGACGAAAAACTGTTTTTT.

This chain connects TRBV4-1 to TRBJ2-6; D is perhaps TRBD1 (6 bases). The CDR3 has 20 amino acids. Germline CDR1 is MGHRA and CDR2 is YSYEKL. The germline V and J ends were trimmed by 2 bases and 1 base, with 21 bases remaining between them. CDR3 region: CASSQKSSGQILSGANVLTF. CDR3 DNA: TGCGCCAGCAGCCAAAAGTCATCCGGACAGATACTATCTGGGGCCAACGTCCTGACTTTC.